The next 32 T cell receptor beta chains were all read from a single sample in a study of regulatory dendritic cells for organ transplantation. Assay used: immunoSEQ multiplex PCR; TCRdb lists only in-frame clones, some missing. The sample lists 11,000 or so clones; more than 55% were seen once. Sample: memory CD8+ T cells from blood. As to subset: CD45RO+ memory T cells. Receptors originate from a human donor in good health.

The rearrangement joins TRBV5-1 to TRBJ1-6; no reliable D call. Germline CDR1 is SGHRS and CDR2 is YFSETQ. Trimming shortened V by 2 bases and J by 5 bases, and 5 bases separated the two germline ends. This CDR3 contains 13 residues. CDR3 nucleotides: TGCGCCAGCAGCTTTAAGGATAATTCACCCCTCCACTTT. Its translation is CASSFKDNSPLHF.

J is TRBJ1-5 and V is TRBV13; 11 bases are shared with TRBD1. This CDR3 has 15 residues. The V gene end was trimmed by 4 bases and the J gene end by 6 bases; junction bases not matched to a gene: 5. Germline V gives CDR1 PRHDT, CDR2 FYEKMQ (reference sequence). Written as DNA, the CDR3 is TGTGCCAGCAGCTACGGACAGGGGGCGGTTCAGCCCCAGCATTTT. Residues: CASSYGQGAVQPQHF. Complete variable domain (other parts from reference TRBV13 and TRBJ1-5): AAGVIQSPRHLIKEKRETATLKCYPIPRHDTVYWYQQGPGQDPQFLISFYEKMQSDKGSIPDRFSAQQFSDYHSELNMSSLELGDSALYFCASSYGQGAVQPQHFGDGTRLSIL.

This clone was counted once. The CDR3 sequence: CASRWGSNQPQHF. For the CDR3, the DNA is TGTGCCAGTAGATGGGGGAGCAATCAGCCCCAGCATTTT. The genes are TRBV19 and TRBJ1-5; maybe TRBD1 (5 bases). CDR1 is LNHDA and CDR2 is SQIVND in the germline V gene (reference sequence). Trimming shortened V by 6 bases and J by 1 base, and 7 bases separated the two germline ends. CDR3 length: 13 residues.

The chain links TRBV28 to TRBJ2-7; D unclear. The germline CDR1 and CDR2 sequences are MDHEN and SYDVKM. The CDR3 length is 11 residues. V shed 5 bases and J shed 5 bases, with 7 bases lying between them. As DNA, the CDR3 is TGTGCCAGCAGTCCTCACCACGAGCAGTACTTC. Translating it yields CASSPHHEQYF. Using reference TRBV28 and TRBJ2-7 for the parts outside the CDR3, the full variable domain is DVKVTQSSRYLVKRTGEKVFLECVQDMDHENMFWYRQDPGLGLRLIYFSYDVKMKEKGDIPEGYSVSREKKERFSLILESASTNQTSMYLCASSPHHEQYFGPGTRLTVT.

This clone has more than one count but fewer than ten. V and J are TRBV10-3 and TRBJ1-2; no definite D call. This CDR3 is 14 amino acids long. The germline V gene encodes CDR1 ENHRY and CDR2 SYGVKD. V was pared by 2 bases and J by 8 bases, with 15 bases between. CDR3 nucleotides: TGTGCCATCAGTGAGGTAGGGTCGATCGACGGCTACACCTTC. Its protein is CAISEVGSIDGYTF.

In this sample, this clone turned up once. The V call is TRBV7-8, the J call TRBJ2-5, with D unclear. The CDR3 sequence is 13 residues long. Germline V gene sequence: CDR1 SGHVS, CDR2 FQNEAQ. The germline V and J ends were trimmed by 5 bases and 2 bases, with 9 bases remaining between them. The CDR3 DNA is TGTGCCAGCAGCCTATCATCACAAGAGACCCAGTACTTC. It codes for CASSLSSQETQYF.

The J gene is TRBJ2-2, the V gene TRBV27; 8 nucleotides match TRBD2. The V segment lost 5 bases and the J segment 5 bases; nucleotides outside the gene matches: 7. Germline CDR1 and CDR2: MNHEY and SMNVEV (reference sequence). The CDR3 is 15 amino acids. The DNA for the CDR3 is TGTGCCAGCAGTCCACTTCTAGCGGGTACCGGGGAGCTGTTTTTT. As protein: CASSPLLAGTGELFF.

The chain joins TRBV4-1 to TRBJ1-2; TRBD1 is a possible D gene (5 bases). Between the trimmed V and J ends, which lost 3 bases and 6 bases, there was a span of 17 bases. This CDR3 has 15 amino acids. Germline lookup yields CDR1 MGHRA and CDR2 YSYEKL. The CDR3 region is CASSHDPGTKNGYTF. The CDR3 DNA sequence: TGCGCCAGCAGCCATGACCCCGGGACGAAGAATGGCTACACCTTC.

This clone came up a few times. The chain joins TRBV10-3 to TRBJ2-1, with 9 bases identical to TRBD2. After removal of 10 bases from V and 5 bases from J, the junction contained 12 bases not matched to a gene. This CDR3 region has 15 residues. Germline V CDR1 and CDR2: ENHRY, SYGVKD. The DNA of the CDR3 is TGTGCCACTGGGAGGCGGGAGGGTAGTAACAATGAGCAGTTCTTC. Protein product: CATGRREGSNNEQFF.

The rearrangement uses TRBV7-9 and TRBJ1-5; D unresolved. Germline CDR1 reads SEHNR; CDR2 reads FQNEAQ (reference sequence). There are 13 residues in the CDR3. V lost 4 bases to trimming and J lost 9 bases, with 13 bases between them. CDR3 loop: CASSSDGLGPQHF. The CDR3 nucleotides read TGTGCCAGCAGCTCGGACGGCCTTGGGCCCCAGCATTTT.

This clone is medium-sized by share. The CDR3, as DNA: TGTGCCAGCAGCCAAGACGGGGGCCACTCACCCTACAATGAGCAGTTCTTC. It yields the protein CASSQDGGHSPYNEQFF. This chain links TRBV4-2 with TRBJ2-1, with D perhaps matching TRBD1 or TRBD2 (6 bases each). Germline assignment: CDR1 LGHNA and CDR2 YNFKEQ. With 0 bases removed from V and 2 bases from J, the gap between germline ends came to 14 bases. This CDR3 has 17 amino acids.

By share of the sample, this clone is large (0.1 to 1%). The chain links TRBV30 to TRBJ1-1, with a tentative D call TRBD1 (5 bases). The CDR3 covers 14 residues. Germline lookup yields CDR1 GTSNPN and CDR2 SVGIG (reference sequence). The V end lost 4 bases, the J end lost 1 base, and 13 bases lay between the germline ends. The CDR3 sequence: CAWTDHRPNTEAFF. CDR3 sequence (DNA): TGTGCCTGGACCGATCACAGGCCGAACACTGAAGCTTTCTTT.

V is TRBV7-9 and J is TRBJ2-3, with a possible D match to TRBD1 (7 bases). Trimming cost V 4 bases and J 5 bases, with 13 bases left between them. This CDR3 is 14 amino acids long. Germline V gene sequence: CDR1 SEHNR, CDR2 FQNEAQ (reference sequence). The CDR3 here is CASSSTGRIDTQYF. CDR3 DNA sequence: TGTGCCAGCAGCTCGACAGGGAGGATAGATACGCAGTATTTT.

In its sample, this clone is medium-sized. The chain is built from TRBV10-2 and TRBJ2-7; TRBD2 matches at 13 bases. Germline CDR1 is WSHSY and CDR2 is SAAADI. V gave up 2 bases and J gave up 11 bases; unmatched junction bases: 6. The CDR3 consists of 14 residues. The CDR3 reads CASSEGLAGEDEYF. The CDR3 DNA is TGCGCCAGCAGTGAGGGACTAGCGGGAGAAGACGAGTACTTC.

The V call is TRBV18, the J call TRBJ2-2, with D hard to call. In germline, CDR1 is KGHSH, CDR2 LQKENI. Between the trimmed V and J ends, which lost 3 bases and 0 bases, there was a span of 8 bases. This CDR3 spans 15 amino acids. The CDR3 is CASSPASSNTGELFF. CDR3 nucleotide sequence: TGTGCCAGCTCACCCGCCAGTTCGAACACCGGGGAGCTGTTTTTT.

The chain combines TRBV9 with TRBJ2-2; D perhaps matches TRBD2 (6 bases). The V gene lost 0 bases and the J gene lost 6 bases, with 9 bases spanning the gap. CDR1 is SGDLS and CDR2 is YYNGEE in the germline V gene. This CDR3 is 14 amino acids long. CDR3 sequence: CASSVGWRAGELFF. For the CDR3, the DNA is TGTGCCAGCAGCGTAGGGTGGAGGGCCGGGGAGCTGTTTTTT.

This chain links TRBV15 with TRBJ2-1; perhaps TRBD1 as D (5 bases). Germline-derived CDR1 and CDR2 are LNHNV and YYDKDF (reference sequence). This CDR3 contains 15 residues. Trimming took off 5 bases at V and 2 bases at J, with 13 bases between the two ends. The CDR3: CATSLAREPYNEQFF. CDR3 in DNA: TGTGCCACCAGCCTGGCCAGGGAACCCTACAATGAGCAGTTCTTC.

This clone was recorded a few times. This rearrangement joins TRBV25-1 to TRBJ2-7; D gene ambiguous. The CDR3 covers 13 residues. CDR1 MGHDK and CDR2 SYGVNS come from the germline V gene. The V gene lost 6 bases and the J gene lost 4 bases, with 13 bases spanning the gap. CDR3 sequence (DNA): TGTGCCAGCAGCCTTACCATATCGTACGAGCAGTACTTC. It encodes CASSLTISYEQYF.

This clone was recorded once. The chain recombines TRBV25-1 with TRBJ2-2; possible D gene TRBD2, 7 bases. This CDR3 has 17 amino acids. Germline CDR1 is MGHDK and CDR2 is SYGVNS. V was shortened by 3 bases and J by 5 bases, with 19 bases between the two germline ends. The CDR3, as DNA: TGTGCCAGCAGTGATCCCCGGACAGACGGGGGGACCGGGGAGCTGTTTTTT. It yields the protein CASSDPRTDGGTGELFF. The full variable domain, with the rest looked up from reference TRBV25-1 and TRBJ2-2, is EADIYQTPRYLVIGTGKKITLECSQTMGHDKMYWYQQDPGMELHLIHYSYGVNSTEKGDLSSESTVSRIRTEHFPLTLESARPSHTSQYLCASSDPRTDGGTGELFFGEGSRLTVL.

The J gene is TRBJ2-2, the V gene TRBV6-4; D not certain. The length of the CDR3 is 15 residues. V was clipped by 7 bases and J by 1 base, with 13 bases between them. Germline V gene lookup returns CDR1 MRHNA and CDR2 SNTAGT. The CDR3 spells CASTATEGNTGELFF. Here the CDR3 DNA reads TGTGCCAGCACCGCCACCGAAGGGAACACCGGGGAGCTGTTTTTT.

CDR3 in DNA: TGTGCCACCAGCATCGCGAGGGGGGCGAATGAGCAGTTCTTC. It encodes CATSIARGANEQFF. The V call is TRBV15, the J call TRBJ2-1; D is possibly TRBD1 or TRBD2 (6 bases each). The CDR3 length is 14 residues. The germline gives CDR1 LNHNV, CDR2 YYDKDF (reference sequence). V shed 4 bases and J shed 7 bases, with 14 bases lying between them.

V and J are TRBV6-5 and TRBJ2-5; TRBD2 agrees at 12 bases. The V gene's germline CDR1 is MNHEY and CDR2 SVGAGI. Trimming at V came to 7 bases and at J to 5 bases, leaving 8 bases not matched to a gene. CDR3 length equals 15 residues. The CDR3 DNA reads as TGTGCCAGCACCAAGACTAGCGGGAGTCCGGAGACCCAGTACTTC. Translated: CASTKTSGSPETQYF.

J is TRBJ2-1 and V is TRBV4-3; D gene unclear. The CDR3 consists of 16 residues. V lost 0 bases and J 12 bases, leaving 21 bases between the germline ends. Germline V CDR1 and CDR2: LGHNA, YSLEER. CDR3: CASSQDLGRVAQAQFF. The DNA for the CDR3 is TGCGCCAGCAGCCAAGATCTTGGCCGGGTAGCTCAGGCGCAGTTCTTC.

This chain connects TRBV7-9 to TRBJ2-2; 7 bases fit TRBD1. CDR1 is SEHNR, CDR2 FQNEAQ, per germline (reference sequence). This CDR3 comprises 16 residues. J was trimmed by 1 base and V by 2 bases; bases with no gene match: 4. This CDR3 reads CASSLRQGMNTGELFF. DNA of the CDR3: TGTGCCAGCAGCTTACGACAGGGTATGAACACCGGGGAGCTGTTTTTT.

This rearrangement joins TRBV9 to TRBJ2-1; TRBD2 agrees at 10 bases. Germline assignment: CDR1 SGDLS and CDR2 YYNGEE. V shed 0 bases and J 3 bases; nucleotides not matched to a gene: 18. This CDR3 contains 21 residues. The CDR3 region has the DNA TGTGCCAGCAGCGTAGCTCTAGGACTAGCGGAAACCGTTTCACTCTACAATGAGCAGTTCTTC. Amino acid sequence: CASSVALGLAETVSLYNEQFF.

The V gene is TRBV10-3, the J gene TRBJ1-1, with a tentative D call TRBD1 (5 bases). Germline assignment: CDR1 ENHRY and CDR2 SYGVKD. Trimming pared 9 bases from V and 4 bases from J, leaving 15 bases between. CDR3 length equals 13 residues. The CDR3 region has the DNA TGTGCCATTTCCCGAAGGGGCTCCACTGAAGCTTTCTTT. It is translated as CAISRRGSTEAFF.

In DNA, the CDR3 is TGTGCCAGCAGCCTTGGAACATCCCCGGGGACAGGGAAAGAGACCCAGTACTTC. Protein: CASSLGTSPGTGKETQYF. The chain uses TRBV9 and TRBJ2-5; the match to TRBD1 covers 9 bases. From germline, CDR1 is SGDLS and CDR2 YYNGEE. The CDR3 extends over 18 amino acids. Germline trimming cut 4 bases from V and 3 bases from J; bases unmatched to any gene: 16.

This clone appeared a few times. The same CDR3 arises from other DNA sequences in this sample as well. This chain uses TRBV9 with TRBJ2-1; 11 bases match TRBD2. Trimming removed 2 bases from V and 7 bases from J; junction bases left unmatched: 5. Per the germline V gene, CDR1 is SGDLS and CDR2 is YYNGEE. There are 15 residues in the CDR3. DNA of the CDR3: TGTGCCAGCAGCGTTAGCGGGAGGGCCGGGAATGAGCAGTTCTTC. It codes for CASSVSGRAGNEQFF.

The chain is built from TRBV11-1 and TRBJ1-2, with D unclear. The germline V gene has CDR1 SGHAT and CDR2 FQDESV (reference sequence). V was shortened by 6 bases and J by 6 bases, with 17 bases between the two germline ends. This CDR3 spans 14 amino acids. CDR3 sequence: CASSLIPLNNGYTF. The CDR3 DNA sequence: TGTGCCAGCAGTTTAATCCCCCTCAATAATGGCTACACCTTC.

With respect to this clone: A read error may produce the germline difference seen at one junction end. This chain's CDR3 is CASSRAGVDSF. CDR3 in DNA: TGTGCCAGCAGTCGTGCGGGAGTAGATTCGTTC. The J gene is TRBJ2-7, the V gene TRBV7-9; 7 bases align to TRBD2. Germline loops: CDR1 SEHNR, CDR2 FQNEAQ (reference sequence). The CDR3 has 11 amino acids. The variable domain in full, completed from reference TRBV7-9 and TRBJ2-7, reads DTGVSQNPRHKITKRGQNVTFRCDPISEHNRLYWYRQTLGQGPEFLTYFQNEAQLEKSRLLSDRFSAERPKGSFSTLEIQRTEQGDSAMYLCASSRAGVDSFGPGTRLTVT.

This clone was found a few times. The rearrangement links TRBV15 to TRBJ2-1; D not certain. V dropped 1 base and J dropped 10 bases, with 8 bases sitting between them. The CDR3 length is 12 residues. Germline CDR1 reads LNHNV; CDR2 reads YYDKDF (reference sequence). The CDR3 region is CATSRGALEQFF. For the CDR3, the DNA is TGTGCCACCAGCAGAGGGGCGCTAGAGCAGTTCTTC.

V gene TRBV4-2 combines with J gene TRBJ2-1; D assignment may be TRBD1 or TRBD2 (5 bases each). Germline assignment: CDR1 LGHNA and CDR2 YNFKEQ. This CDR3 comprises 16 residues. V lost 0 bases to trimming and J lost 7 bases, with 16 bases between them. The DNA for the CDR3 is TGTGCCAGCAGCCAAGATCATGGGACGGCAGGGAATGAGCAGTTCTTC. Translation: CASSQDHGTAGNEQFF.